The 7 T cell receptor beta chains below all came from one sample that was sequenced in a study of cytomegalovirus exposure and HLA in healthy donors. Assay used: immunoSEQ multiplex PCR; TCRdb lists only in-frame clones, some missing. The table includes around 94,000 clones, roughly 95% detected once. Input material: PBMCs. Receptor source: a woman between 18 and 30 years old in good health and CMV-seronegative.

The chain employs TRBV7-2 and TRBJ1-2; TRBD1 matches at 8 bases. Trimming took 7 bases from V and 4 from J; bases not matched to a gene: 11. Germline V gene sequence: CDR1 SGHTA, CDR2 FQGNSA. The CDR3 consists of 15 residues. CDR3 sequence (DNA): TGTGCCAGCACCACGACAGGGGATGTTGGCTATGGCTACACCTTC. It translates to CASTTTGDVGYGYTF.

The chain carries TRBV18 and TRBJ2-4; D might be TRBD2 (6 bases). This CDR3 comprises 20 residues. The germline V and J ends were trimmed by 1 base and 1 base, with 23 bases remaining between them. The germline V gene encodes CDR1 KGHSH and CDR2 LQKENI. The CDR3 loop reads CASSPRRDSSLVAAKNIQYF. Here the CDR3 DNA reads TGTGCCAGCTCACCACGCCGGGACTCTTCACTTGTGGCGGCCAAAAACATTCAGTACTTC.

The CDR3 nucleotides are TGTGCCAGCAGCCCACAGAACACTGAAGCTTTCTTT. Translated, it gives CASSPQNTEAFF. This chain joins TRBV6-1 and TRBJ1-1; D gene ambiguous. Trimming left V 6 bases short and J 1 base short, with 6 bases between. The CDR3 consists of 12 residues. The germline gives CDR1 MNHNS, CDR2 SASEGT.

The gene calls are TRBV19 and TRBJ1-5; D unresolved. V gave up 7 bases and J gave up 0 bases, with 10 bases separating them. In germline, CDR1 is LNHDA, CDR2 SQIVND (reference sequence). The CDR3 sequence is 14 residues long. CDR3 amino acids: CASTEVISNQPQHF. The CDR3, as DNA: TGTGCCAGTACCGAGGTGATTAGCAATCAGCCCCAGCATTTT.

This clone was found a few times. V gene TRBV6-5 combines with J gene TRBJ1-4, with 8 bases lining up with TRBD1. V lost 6 bases, J lost 5 bases, and 8 bases stayed unmatched. Germline V gene lookup returns CDR1 MNHEY and CDR2 SVGAGI. The CDR3 consists of 15 residues. CDR3 amino acids: CASSRERTGNEKLFF. In DNA form, the CDR3 reads TGTGCCAGCAGCCGCGAACGGACAGGGAATGAAAAACTGTTTTTT.

The chain links TRBV7-9 to TRBJ2-6, with no clear D. V was shortened by 1 base and J by 0 bases, with 7 bases between the two germline ends. The CDR3 spans 16 residues. Germline CDR1 is SEHNR and CDR2 is FQNEAQ (reference sequence). This CDR3 is CASSLDHSSGANVLTF. CDR3 coding DNA: TGTGCCAGCAGCTTAGACCATAGCTCTGGGGCCAACGTCCTGACTTTC.

J is TRBJ1-1 and V is TRBV9; TRBD1 matches 8 bases. This CDR3 contains 18 residues. The V gene's germline CDR1 is SGDLS and CDR2 YYNGEE. The J segment lost 3 bases and the V segment lost 0 bases, leaving 13 bases of the junction unmatched. CDR3 protein: CASSVVATGARVDTEAFF. Written as DNA, the CDR3 is TGTGCCAGCAGCGTAGTAGCGACAGGGGCGAGGGTCGACACTGAAGCTTTCTTT.